The 30 T cell receptor beta chains listed next were all sequenced from one sample in a study of blood T cell repertoires in COVID-19. The table came from immunoSEQ multiplex PCR; TCRdb's copy has only in-frame clones and leaves some out. The table has fewer than 250,000 clones, roughly 84% seen once. The specimen sequenced was peripheral blood. All receptors derive from a woman older than 75 with COVID-19, enrolled during active disease.

Notes on this clone: The identical CDR3 is also encoded by other nucleotide sequences in the sample. The J gene is TRBJ1-2, the V gene TRBV18; no clear D gene. Trimming left V 2 bases short and J 2 bases short, with 9 bases between. This CDR3 contains 14 residues. CDR1 and CDR2 from the germline V gene are KGHSH and LQKENI. CDR3 in DNA: TGTGCCAGCTCACCAGGAGGGATAAACTATGGCTACACCTTC. The encoded protein is CASSPGGINYGYTF.

The rearrangement links TRBV5-1 to TRBJ2-3, with D maybe TRBD2 (7 bases). CDR1 is SGHRS and CDR2 is YFSETQ in the germline V gene. CDR3 size: 15 residues. Trimming stripped 4 bases from V and 2 bases from J, with 14 bases between. The CDR3 nucleotides read TGCGCCAGCAGCCTGAGGGGGGGCCACACAGATACGCAGTATTTT. Residues: CASSLRGGHTDTQYF.

The CDR3: CASMRAWGEAFF. The CDR3 DNA follows: TGTGCCAGCATGAGGGCATGGGGTGAAGCTTTCTTT. The chain has TRBV27 and TRBJ1-1; D ambiguous. Trimming left V 7 bases short and J 7 bases short, with 13 bases between. CDR3 size: 12 residues. The germline V gene has CDR1 MNHEY and CDR2 SMNVEV (reference sequence).

This chain joins TRBV28 and TRBJ1-3; 10 bases are a match to TRBD1. J lost 0 bases, V lost 7 bases, and 9 bases had no gene match. CDR3 length: 17 amino acids. Germline V CDR1 and CDR2: MDHEN, SYDVKM. The CDR3, as DNA: TGTGCCAGCAAGGGACAGGGGATTTGGGGCTCTGGAAACACCATATATTTT. This encodes CASKGQGIWGSGNTIYF. Variable domain in full (rest from reference TRBV28 and TRBJ1-3): DVKVTQSSRYLVKRTGEKVFLECVQDMDHENMFWYRQDPGLGLRLIYFSYDVKMKEKGDIPEGYSVSREKKERFSLILESASTNQTSMYLCASKGQGIWGSGNTIYFGEGSWLTVV.

The chain uses TRBV7-2 and TRBJ1-5, with unresolved D. CDR3 length equals 13 residues. Trimming removed 5 bases at V and 9 bases at J, with 14 bases between. CDR1 SGHTA and CDR2 FQGNSA come from the germline V gene. DNA of the CDR3: TGTGCCAGCAGCGCCCTTCAGCCGGGGCCCCAGCATTTT. Translated: CASSALQPGPQHF. Drawing the rest from reference TRBV7-2 and TRBJ1-5, the complete variable domain is GAGVSQSPSNKVTEKGKDVELRCDPISGHTALYWYRQSLGQGLEFLIYFQGNSAPDKSGLPSDRFSAERTGGSVSTLTIQRTQQEDSAVYLCASSALQPGPQHFGDGTRLSIL.

V and J are TRBV7-9 and TRBJ2-7, with 10 bases that match TRBD2. The CDR3 is 14 residues long. Germline-derived CDR1 and CDR2 are SEHNR and FQNEAQ (reference sequence). J gave up 0 bases and V 6 bases, and 2 bases lay outside the gene matches. This CDR3 is CASRPSGGSYEQYV. The CDR3 region has the DNA TGTGCCAGCAGACCTAGCGGGGGCTCCTACGAGCAGTACGTC.

The V gene is TRBV5-1, the J gene TRBJ1-2; D may be TRBD1 (6 bases). V was clipped by 1 base and J by 5 bases, with 15 bases between them. This CDR3 is built from 15 residues. Germline CDR1 and CDR2: SGHRS and YFSETQ. CDR3: CASSLRGGAEYGYTF. The CDR3 DNA sequence: TGCGCCAGCAGCTTGCGGGGGGGCGCTGAGTATGGCTACACCTTC. Filled out from reference TRBV5-1 and TRBJ1-2, the complete variable domain reads KAGVTQTPRYLIKTRGQQVTLSCSPISGHRSVSWYQQTPGQGLQFLFEYFSETQRNKGNFPGRFSGRQFSNSRSEMNVSTLELGDSALYLCASSLRGGAEYGYTFGSGTRLTVV.

This clone has just a few counts. The gene calls are TRBV27 and TRBJ1-5, with D uncertain. V was cut by 3 bases and J by 7 bases, with 10 bases left in between. Germline assignment: CDR1 MNHEY and CDR2 SMNVEV (reference sequence). The CDR3 runs 13 residues. CDR3: CASSFDREQPQHF. Here the CDR3 DNA reads TGTGCCAGCAGTTTCGACCGGGAACAGCCCCAGCATTTT.

This chain links TRBV4-1 with TRBJ2-2, with 7 bases that match TRBD2. V shed 4 bases and J 0 bases; nucleotides not matched to a gene: 5. The CDR3 is made up of 16 amino acids. CDR1 and CDR2 from the germline V gene are MGHRA and YSYEKL. In DNA form, the CDR3 reads TGCGCCAGCAGCCTCCCTAGCGGCGCGAACACCGGGGAGCTGTTTTTT. It yields the protein CASSLPSGANTGELFF.

This clone appeared a few times. This rearrangement joins TRBV5-1 to TRBJ1-1, with 7 bases lining up with TRBD1. Germline CDR1 reads SGHRS; CDR2 reads YFSETQ. V was clipped by 0 bases and J by 8 bases; unmatched bases: 7. The length of the CDR3 is 14 residues. The CDR3 loop reads CASSLAGGRGEAFF. CDR3 nucleotide sequence: TGCGCCAGCAGCTTGGCCGGGGGCAGGGGGGAAGCTTTCTTT. Variable domain in full (rest from reference TRBV5-1 and TRBJ1-1): KAGVTQTPRYLIKTRGQQVTLSCSPISGHRSVSWYQQTPGQGLQFLFEYFSETQRNKGNFPGRFSGRQFSNSRSEMNVSTLELGDSALYLCASSLAGGRGEAFFGQGTRLTVV.

The genes are TRBV7-9 and TRBJ1-4; unclear D gene. Trimming took 3 bases from V and 2 from J, leaving 7 bases between them. Germline loops: CDR1 SEHNR, CDR2 FQNEAQ (reference sequence). This CDR3 has 14 residues. CDR3 amino acids: CASSLAGTNEKLFF. The DNA for the CDR3 is TGTGCCAGCAGCTTGGCGGGTACTAATGAAAAACTGTTTTTT. Together with reference TRBV7-9 and TRBJ1-4, the CDR3 gives the full variable domain: DTGVSQNPRHKITKRGQNVTFRCDPISEHNRLYWYRQTLGQGPEFLTYFQNEAQLEKSRLLSDRFSAERPKGSFSTLEIQRTEQGDSAMYLCASSLAGTNEKLFFGSGTQLSVL.

This chain uses TRBV3-1 (or the pseudogene TRBV3-2) with TRBJ1-1; D is ambiguous. The germline V gene has CDR1 LGHDT and CDR2 YNNKEL (reference sequence). V was clipped by 5 bases and J by 1 base, with 11 bases between them. The CDR3 is 14 residues long. CDR3 amino acids: CASSSRLQNTEAFF. The CDR3 bases are TGTGCCAGCAGCTCTCGACTGCAGAACACTGAAGCTTTCTTT.

The CDR3, as DNA: TGCAGTGCTAGTAGTGGGGCCACTGAAGCTTTCTTT. Encoded protein: CSASSGATEAFF. V and J are TRBV20-1 and TRBJ1-1; a weak D match, TRBD1 (5 bases). The CDR3 extends over 12 amino acids. CDR1 and CDR2 from the germline V gene are DFQATT and SNEGSKA (reference sequence). V lost 3 bases and J lost 4, with 9 bases in between.

The V and J genes are TRBV5-1 and TRBJ1-1; TRBD1 might be the D (5 bases). Trimming took off 4 bases at V and 0 bases at J, with 16 bases between the two ends. The CDR3 totals 16 residues. Germline CDR1 is SGHRS and CDR2 is YFSETQ. The CDR3 bases are TGCGCCAGCAGCGTTGGAAGGGGCGGACTGAACACTGAAGCTTTCTTT. Translation: CASSVGRGGLNTEAFF.

The chain combines TRBV6-2 or TRBV6-3 with TRBJ1-1; tentative D call: TRBD1 (6 bases). The ends were cut back, 2 bases at V and 0 bases at J, with 19 bases in the middle. CDR1 MNHEY and CDR2 SVGEGT come from the germline V gene. The CDR3 covers 18 residues. Here the CDR3 DNA reads TGTGCCAGCAGTTACCGACTGGGGGCGGGTCAGGTGAACACTGAAGCTTTCTTT. It yields the protein CASSYRLGAGQVNTEAFF.

The table lists this clone with a count of one. At one end, the junction sequence differs from germline, possibly due to a read error. The chain is built from TRBV3-1 (or the pseudogene TRBV3-2) and TRBJ1-2, with D possibly matching TRBD1 (5 bases). Germline V CDR1 and CDR2: LGHDT, YNNKEL (reference sequence). This CDR3 is 13 amino acids long. The CDR3 DNA is TGTGCCAGCAGCCAAGTGGGGCGGATTAGCTCCAGCTTC. As protein: CASSQVGRISSSF.

V usage is TRBV11-2 and J usage is TRBJ2-3; 8 bases are shared with TRBD2. The CDR3 loop spans 15 amino acids. With V trimmed by 4 bases and J by 4 bases, 7 bases remained unmatched. Germline-derived CDR1 and CDR2 are SGHAT and FQNNGV. The CDR3 DNA follows: TGTGCCAGCAGCTCAACCGGGACTAGTCCAGATACGCAGTATTTT. It codes for CASSSTGTSPDTQYF.

The rearrangement links TRBV7-2 to TRBJ1-2; maybe TRBD1 (5 bases). CDR1 and CDR2 (germline): SGHTA, FQGNSA. V dropped 3 bases and J dropped 0 bases, with 11 bases sitting between them. The CDR3 totals 15 residues. The CDR3 sequence is CASSLQGGANYGYTF. The CDR3, as DNA: TGTGCCAGCAGCTTGCAGGGTGGGGCTAACTATGGCTACACCTTC.

The V call is TRBV28, the J call TRBJ2-7, with D possibly being TRBD1 (6 bases). The CDR3 runs 15 residues. V gave up 6 bases and J gave up 7 bases, with 22 bases separating them. The germline V gene has CDR1 MDHEN and CDR2 SYDVKM. The DNA of the CDR3 is TGTGCCAGCAGCTACGACGGACAGAAGGCCCTGGAGCAGTACGTC. Encoded protein: CASSYDGQKALEQYV.

V and J are TRBV10-3 and TRBJ1-2, with D tentatively TRBD1 (5 bases). Trimming took 0 bases from V and 5 from J, leaving 7 bases between them. Germline assignment: CDR1 ENHRY and CDR2 SYGVKD. The CDR3 is 13 amino acids. CDR3 residues: CAISESKGYGYTF. CDR3 in DNA: TGTGCCATCAGTGAGTCGAAGGGGTATGGCTACACCTTC.

The chain joins TRBV6-4 to TRBJ2-3; 9 bases line up with TRBD2. Germline trimming cut 5 bases from V and 3 bases from J; bases unmatched to any gene: 6. The CDR3 extends over 15 amino acids. CDR1 is MRHNA, CDR2 SNTAGT, per germline. The CDR3 region has the DNA TGTGCCAGCAGTTCCGGCGGGGGGGTAACAGATACGCAGTATTTT. It specifies CASSSGGGVTDTQYF.

The V gene is TRBV14, the J gene TRBJ2-3; possible D gene TRBD2, 5 bases. V was trimmed by 1 base and J by 4 bases, leaving 9 bases between them. Germline CDR1 and CDR2: SGHDN and FVKESK. The CDR3 is made up of 14 amino acids. CDR3 bases: TGTGCCAGCAGCCAAGCGGGGTTGTCAGATACGCAGTATTTT. Protein sequence: CASSQAGLSDTQYF.

Here the CDR3 DNA reads TGCAGCGGCTGGCTTTCGACAGGGCCCGGGGAGCTGTTTTTT. It is translated as CSGWLSTGPGELFF. The V and J genes are TRBV29-1 and TRBJ2-2; 7 bases agree with TRBD1. Germline trimming cut 7 bases from V and 6 bases from J; bases unmatched to any gene: 11. This CDR3 has 14 residues. The V gene's germline CDR1 is SQVTM and CDR2 ANQGSEA.

J is TRBJ1-1 and V is TRBV7-2, with D tentatively TRBD1 (5 bases). The germline V gene has CDR1 SGHTA and CDR2 FQGNSA. Trimming took 1 base from V and 1 from J, leaving 10 bases between them. This CDR3 is built from 15 residues. The CDR3 spells CASSLGAGWNTEAFF. The CDR3 DNA is TGTGCCAGCAGCTTAGGGGCAGGGTGGAACACTGAAGCTTTCTTT.

This chain joins TRBV11-3 and TRBJ2-5, with 13 nucleotides matching TRBD2. The CDR3 length is 16 residues. V lost 3 bases to trimming and J lost 5 bases; unmatched junction nucleotides: 6. Germline CDR1 and CDR2: SGHNT and YENEEA. CDR3 nucleotide sequence: TGTGCCAGCAGCTTTGGACTAGCGGGGGCTGGGGAGACCCAGTACTTC. It translates to CASSFGLAGAGETQYF. The variable domain in full, with the rest retrieved from reference TRBV11-3 and TRBJ2-5, is EAGVVQSPRYKIIEKKQPVAFWCNPISGHNTLYWYLQNLGQGPELLIRYENEEAVDDSQLPKDRFSAERLKGVDSTLKIQPAELGDSAVYLCASSFGLAGAGETQYFGPGTRLLVL.

The rearrangement joins TRBV28 to TRBJ2-1; the match to TRBD2 covers 16 bases. With 6 bases clipped from V and 7 bases from J, the junction kept 3 bases outside the gene matches. Per germline, CDR1 MDHEN and CDR2 SYDVKM. This CDR3 is built from 15 residues. The CDR3 here is CASRMGLAGGNEQFF. CDR3 sequence (DNA): TGTGCCAGCAGGATGGGACTAGCGGGGGGGAATGAGCAGTTCTTC.

This chain connects TRBV27 to TRBJ1-2, with TRBD1 matching over 7 bases. Trimming removed 5 bases from V and 6 bases from J; junction bases left unmatched: 9. From germline, CDR1 is MNHEY and CDR2 SMNVEV (reference sequence). CDR3 length: 14 residues. CDR3 sequence (DNA): TGTGCCAGCAGTCCCCCGGGGCAGGGGGATGGCTACACCTTC. The encoded protein is CASSPPGQGDGYTF.

The chain employs TRBV5-6 and TRBJ2-7; tentative D call: TRBD2 (6 bases). Looked up from germline, CDR1 is SGHDT and CDR2 is YYEEEE. The CDR3 totals 14 residues. Trimming cost V 2 bases and J 3 bases, with 12 bases left between them. DNA of the CDR3: TGTGCCAGCAGCTTAGATGGGGGACTCTACGAGCAGTACTTC. Translation gives CASSLDGGLYEQYF.

This clone was observed a handful of times. This specimen includes other DNA sequences encoding the same CDR3. This rearrangement joins TRBV5-1 to TRBJ1-1; no clear D. Germline lookup yields CDR1 SGHRS and CDR2 YFSETQ. The V end was cut by 3 bases, the J end by 4 bases, with 13 bases between. The CDR3 covers 14 residues. CDR3 in DNA: TGCGCCAGCAGCTCGACTGCCGGCAGCACTGAAGCTTTCTTT. This codes for CASSSTAGSTEAFF.

This sequence joins TRBV10-3 and TRBJ1-1; D not certain. The CDR3 is 12 residues long. The ends were cut back, 5 bases at V and 1 base at J, with 5 bases in the middle. The germline V gene encodes CDR1 ENHRY and CDR2 SYGVKD. In DNA form, the CDR3 reads TGTGCCATCAGTCCGGGGAACACTGAAGCTTTCTTT. Amino acid sequence: CAISPGNTEAFF.